This T cell receptor beta chain was found in a study of T-cell memory formation after mild COVID-19. Whole-study results and caveats: There were some responding clones in pre-infection memory, which suggested that cross-reactive memory had joined.

Germline CDR1 and CDR2: KGHDR and SFDVKD. CDR3 length equals 16 residues. Germline trimming cut 5 bases from V and 5 bases from J; bases unmatched to any gene: 7. About this clonotype: The antigen is undetermined.

TCRdb re-derived calls from the 5' RACE reads in MiXCR, one entry per CDR3 protein. The data show around 250,000 distinct CDR3 sequences, about 16% seen once. Sequenced: PBMCs or a T cell subset sorted from them (not recorded which). V usage is TRBV24-1 and J usage is TRBJ2-5, with 13 bases fitting TRBD2. The receptor comes from a man aged 18 to 30 who had mild COVID-19 (a few samples of this study predate the infection). Cell type and time point are not known. The CDR3 spells CATSAMGTSGVETQYF. The CDR3 bases are TGTGCCACCAGTGCCATGGGGACTAGCGGGGTGGAGACCCAGTACTTC.